This entry lists 18 T cell receptor beta chains sequenced from one sample in a study of CD8+CD57+ T cells in acquired aplastic anemia. CDR3 and TCR beta VDJ profiling relied on a genomic DNA template. A single record per CDR3 protein comes from TCRdb applying MiXCR to the reads. The sample yields around 200,000 distinct CDR3 sequences, more than 55% seen once. The authors sequenced patients whose flow cytometry had shown CD8+CD57+ cell expansion. The sample comprised sorted CD4+, CD8+, or CD8+CD57+ T cells (not recorded which) from PBMCs. These receptors all come from a human donor with aplastic anemia.

The V and J genes are TRBV29-1 and TRBJ1-2; D ambiguous. The germline CDR1 and CDR2 sequences are SQVTM and ANQGSEA. The CDR3 consists of 13 residues. Between the trimmed V and J ends, which lost 6 bases and 2 bases, there was a span of 13 bases. CDR3 in amino acids: CSVGTVFNYGYTF. The CDR3 coding sequence is TGCAGCGTGGGCACAGTCTTCAACTATGGCTACACCTTC.

This clonotype came up many times. The chain combines TRBV10-1 with TRBJ2-7; D perhaps matches TRBD1 (6 bases). There are 15 residues in the CDR3. The germline CDR1 and CDR2 sequences are WNHNN and SYGVQD (reference sequence). V was pared by 2 bases and J by 3 bases, with 14 bases between. In DNA, the CDR3 is TGCGCCAGCAGTGAGCACCGGGACACGATCTACGAGCAGTACTTC. Translation: CASSEHRDTIYEQYF.

The chain has TRBV20-1 and TRBJ2-4, with TRBD2 matching 9 bases. The CDR3 extends over 13 amino acids. J lost 3 bases, V lost 6 bases, and 3 bases had no gene match. Germline CDR1 and CDR2: DFQATT and SNEGSKA (reference sequence). The CDR3 loop is CSAIAGDKNIQYF. For the CDR3, the DNA is TGCAGTGCCATAGCGGGGGACAAAAACATTCAGTACTTC.

Concerning this clonotype: One end of the junction is discordant with germline, which a read error may explain. The rearrangement joins TRBV20-1 to TRBJ2-3; 11 nucleotides agree with TRBD1. Germline CDR1 reads DFQATT; CDR2 reads SNEGSKA (reference sequence). The CDR3 has 15 amino acids. CDR3: CSASPGQGVTDTQYF. CDR3 nucleotide sequence: TGCAGTGCTTCACCGGGACAGGGGGTCACAGATACGCAGTACTTT.

This clonotype was seen a few times. The chain carries TRBV5-6 and TRBJ2-1, with 9 bases identical to TRBD2. Trimming took 0 bases from V and 4 from J; bases not matched to a gene: 5. This CDR3 comprises 16 residues. Looked up from germline, CDR1 is SGHDT and CDR2 is YYEEEE. The CDR3 spells CASSLEGTSLYNEQFF. CDR3 in DNA: TGTGCCAGCAGCTTGGAGGGGACTAGCCTATACAATGAGCAGTTCTTC.

This clonotype was picked up one time. The rearrangement links TRBV20-1 to TRBJ2-3, with 11 positions matching TRBD2. V shed 4 bases, J shed 2 bases, and the junction held 5 bases outside the gene matches. Germline V gene lookup returns CDR1 DFQATT and CDR2 SNEGSKA (reference sequence). The CDR3 has 15 amino acids. The CDR3 DNA reads as TGCAGTGCTACTAGACTAGCGGGGAACACAGATACGCAGTATTTT. Its translation is CSATRLAGNTDTQYF.

The rearrangement joins TRBV20-1 to TRBJ2-5; 9 bases are a match to TRBD2. V lost 1 base, J lost 5 bases, and 14 bases stayed unmatched. Germline CDR1 is DFQATT and CDR2 is SNEGSKA (reference sequence). The CDR3 contains 17 residues. The CDR3 region has the DNA TGCAGTGCTAGAGGCTTAAATGAGGGACTAGCCAGCGAGACCCAGTACTTC. Its protein is CSARGLNEGLASETQYF.

To note about this clonotype: Mismatch with germline at one junction end may stem from a read error. The gene calls are TRBV4-1 and TRBJ2-3; the D gene is possibly TRBD1 (5 bases). The germline V gene has CDR1 MGHRA and CDR2 YSYEKL. This CDR3 region has 13 residues. The chain's CDR3 is CASSPTVADTQYF. The DNA of the CDR3 is TGTGCCAGCAGCCCGACAGTGGCAGATACGCAGTATTTT.

This chain connects TRBV24-1 to TRBJ2-1; the match to TRBD2 covers 12 bases. The CDR3 sequence is 16 residues long. CDR1 is KGHDR, CDR2 SFDVKD, per germline. V gave up 7 bases and J gave up 9 bases; unmatched junction bases: 12. The DNA for the CDR3 is TGTGCCACCAGGCCTTCTAGCGGGGGGGCCTGGGGTGAGCAGTTCTTC. Translating gives CATRPSSGGAWGEQFF.

This clonotype occurred once. The chain uses TRBV19 and TRBJ2-7; perhaps TRBD1 as D (6 bases). Germline V gene lookup returns CDR1 LNHDA and CDR2 SQIVND (reference sequence). This CDR3 comprises 13 residues. V lost 4 bases to trimming and J lost 3 bases, with 10 bases between them. CDR3 bases: TGTGCCAGTAGTACCATGGGACACTACGAGCAGTACTTC. Translated: CASSTMGHYEQYF.

With regard to this clonotype: Germline is not matched at one junction end, which may reflect a read error. The chain carries TRBV7-9 and TRBJ1-2; D may be TRBD1 (6 bases). The CDR3 sequence is 12 residues long. Germline CDR1 reads SEHNR; CDR2 reads FQNEAQ (reference sequence). The chain's CDR3 is CASSQGRFTGNF. In nucleotides, the CDR3 is TGTGCCAGCAGCCAAGGGAGATTTACAGGGAACTTC.

The CDR3 DNA sequence: TGCGCCAGCTCCGCCCAAGGGAACACTGAAGCTTTCTTT. Residues: CASSAQGNTEAFF. This chain links TRBV10-1 with TRBJ1-1, with D hard to call. Looked up from germline, CDR1 is WNHNN and CDR2 is SYGVQD (reference sequence). Trimming took 8 bases from V and 1 from J, leaving 11 bases between them. CDR3 length: 13 amino acids.

Only one count was recorded for this clonotype. A read error may account for a junction end that differs from germline. The chain links TRBV12-3 or TRBV12-4 to TRBJ2-1, with 7 bases lining up with TRBD1. This CDR3 comprises 14 residues. In nucleotides, the CDR3 is TGTGCCAGCAGCTTAGAGGTGAGGGGGCCTGAGCAGTTCTTC. This sequence encodes CASSLEVRGPEQFF.

The chain combines TRBV5-4 with TRBJ1-5; D gene unclear. The CDR3 has 14 amino acids. Trimming removed 1 base at V and 0 bases at J, with 5 bases between. CDR1 SGHNT and CDR2 YYREEE come from the germline V gene (reference sequence). For the CDR3, the DNA is TGTGCCAGCAGCTTGTGGGCTAGCAATCAGCCCCAGCATTTT. Protein product: CASSLWASNQPQHF.

The chain is built from TRBV15 and TRBJ2-5; 8 bases agree with TRBD2. The CDR3 runs to 15 residues. Trimming at V came to 0 bases and at J to 5 bases, leaving 5 bases not matched to a gene. Germline CDR1 is LNHNV and CDR2 is YYDKDF (reference sequence). The CDR3 loop reads CATSRDRLALETQYF. Written as DNA, the CDR3 is TGTGCCACCAGCAGAGATCGACTAGCGCTCGAGACCCAGTACTTC.

The CDR3 loop is CSVVRNTEAFF. For the CDR3, the DNA is TGCAGCGTTGTGAGAAACACTGAAGCTTTCTTT. The chain employs TRBV29-1 and TRBJ1-1; D uncertain. CDR3 length: 11 amino acids. Germline values: CDR1 SQVTM, CDR2 ANQGSEA. Deletions cut 4 bases from V and 2 bases from J, with 5 bases between.

The chain uses TRBV10-3 and TRBJ1-4; no firm D call. The CDR3 runs to 15 residues. Per the germline V gene, CDR1 is ENHRY and CDR2 is SYGVKD. The V end was cut by 0 bases, the J end by 2 bases, with 7 bases between. CDR3 DNA sequence: TGTGCCATCAGTGAGTCCTGGGCCACTAATGAAAAACTGTTTTTT. Protein product: CAISESWATNEKLFF.

The V and J genes are TRBV7-9 and TRBJ2-3, with a possible D match to TRBD1 (6 bases). Germline CDR1 SEHNR, CDR2 FQNEAQ (reference sequence). The germline V and J ends were trimmed by 8 bases and 0 bases, with 18 bases remaining between them. This CDR3 is 16 amino acids long. The CDR3 loop reads CASSPPTGYSTDTQYF. In DNA, the CDR3 is TGTGCCAGCTCACCACCGACAGGCTATAGCACAGATACGCAGTATTTT.